This T cell receptor beta chain was found in a study of long-term antiretroviral therapy in people with HIV. The germline gives CDR1 SNHLY, CDR2 FYNNEI. Trimming cost V 1 base and J 5 bases, with 12 bases left between them. The CDR3 has 15 amino acids. Comments on this clone: Its antigen remains unidentified.

Study conclusions and caveats: Patients on ART gained diversity, which nonetheless stayed below transplant donor controls. Adherence to ART, viral resistance and therapy changes lacked any data. In HIV, the repertoires covered a tighter span of CDR3 lengths than in controls. Pre-ART expanded clones dominated the repertoire at every time point.

Run at survey level, the immunoSEQ assay was version v3.0. The assay was immunoSEQ multiplex PCR, and TCRdb's table has in-frame clones only and misses some. The sample shows some 29,000 clones, approximately 90% of them seen only once. The source is a man aged 50-60 years with HIV. This sequence joins TRBV2 and TRBJ1-5; a possible D gene is TRBD1 (6 bases). The source material was unsorted PBMCs, sampled 3.2 years before starting antiretroviral therapy. The CDR3 spells CASSEGWRGYQPQHF. CDR3 DNA: TGTGCCAGCAGTGAAGGATGGAGGGGGTATCAGCCCCAGCATTTT.